This TCR beta chain was profiled in a study of control samples from healthy donors and cancer patients. V was shortened by 0 bases and J by 9 bases, with 18 bases between the two germline ends. Germline lookup yields CDR1 GTSNPN and CDR2 SVGIG (reference sequence). This CDR3 is 15 amino acids long. Profiling relied on immunoSEQ multiplex PCR, and the TCRdb table lists in-frame clones only, not all of them. The table includes about 410,000 clones, over 75% detected once. The chain employs TRBV30 and TRBJ2-1; D perhaps matches TRBD2 (6 bases). The clonotype was recovered from a man aged 35-49 years with head and neck cancer. The sequenced sample was PBMCs. The CDR3 DNA follows: TGTGCCTGGAGTGTGGCGGGATCACCGCCCCTTGAGCAGTTCTTC. The encoded protein is CAWSVAGSPPLEQFF.